Reported below is one TCR beta chain. Germline CDR1 and CDR2: LNHDA and SQIVND (reference sequence). This CDR3 is built from 13 residues. Trimming took 3 bases from V and 16 from J; bases not matched to a gene: 9. The data are from a study of blood T cell repertoires in COVID-19. For the study at large: From the United States, Italy and Spain came samples of acute and convalescent COVID-19. T cells, B-cell-depleted T cells, or PBMCs supplied cDNA or gDNA.

Original handling: How many nucleated cells were present was estimated from reference gene primer amplification. The method was immunoSEQ multiplex PCR; TCRdb's version includes in-frame clones alone and lacks a portion of them. V, J and clone size reflect that table, while D and trimming were determined from the DNA. The sample carries about 170,000 clones, around four fifths recorded once. The clonotype was recovered from a man aged 35-49 years who had recovered from COVID-19. The rearrangement uses TRBV19 and TRBJ2-4, with TRBD1 matching over 10 bases. Source material: peripheral blood. CDR3 sequence (DNA): TGTGCCAGTAGTATGTCCGTGGGACAGGGGTTATACTTC. This sequence encodes CASSMSVGQGLYF.